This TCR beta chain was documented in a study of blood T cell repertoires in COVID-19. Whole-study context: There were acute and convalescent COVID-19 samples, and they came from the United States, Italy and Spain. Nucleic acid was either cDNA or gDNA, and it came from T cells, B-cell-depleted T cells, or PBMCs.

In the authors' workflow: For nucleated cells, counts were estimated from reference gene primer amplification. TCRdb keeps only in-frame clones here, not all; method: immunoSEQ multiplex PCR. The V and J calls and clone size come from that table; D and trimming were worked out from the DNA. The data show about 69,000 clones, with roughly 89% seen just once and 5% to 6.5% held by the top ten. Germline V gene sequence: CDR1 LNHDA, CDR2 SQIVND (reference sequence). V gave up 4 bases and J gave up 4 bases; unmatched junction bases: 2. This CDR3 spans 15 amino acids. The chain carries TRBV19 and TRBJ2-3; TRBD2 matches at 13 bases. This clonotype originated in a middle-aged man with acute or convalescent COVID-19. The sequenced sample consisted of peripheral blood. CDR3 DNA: TGTGCCAGTAGTAAAGGACTAGCGGGAGCAGATACGCAGTATTTT. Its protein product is CASSKGLAGADTQYF.